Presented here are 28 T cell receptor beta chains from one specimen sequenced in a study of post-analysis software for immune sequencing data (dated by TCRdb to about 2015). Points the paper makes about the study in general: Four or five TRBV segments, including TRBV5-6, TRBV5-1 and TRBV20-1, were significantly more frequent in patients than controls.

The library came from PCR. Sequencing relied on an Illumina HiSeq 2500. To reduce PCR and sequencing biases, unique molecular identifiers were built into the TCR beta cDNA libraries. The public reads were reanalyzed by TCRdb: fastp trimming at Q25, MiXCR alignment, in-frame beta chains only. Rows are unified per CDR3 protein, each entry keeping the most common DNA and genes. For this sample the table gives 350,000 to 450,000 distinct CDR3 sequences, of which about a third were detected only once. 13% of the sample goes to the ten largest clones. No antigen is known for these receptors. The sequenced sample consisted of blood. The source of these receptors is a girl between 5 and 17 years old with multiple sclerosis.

The chain's CDR3 is CASSAREGETQYF. The DNA of the CDR3 is TGCGCCAGCAGCGCCAGAGAGGGGGAGACCCAGTACTTC. The chain couples TRBV4-3 to TRBJ2-5; D could derive from TRBD1 or TRBD2 (5 bases each). V gave up 5 bases and J gave up 5 bases, with 12 bases separating them. The CDR3 is 13 amino acids. Germline V gene lookup returns CDR1 LGHNA and CDR2 YSLEER.

The CDR3 sequence is CASSLGVTGEQFF. CDR3 coding DNA: TGTGCCAGTAGTCTCGGAGTGACGGGTGAGCAGTTCTTC. The J gene is TRBJ2-1, the V gene TRBV19, with D hard to call. Trimming left V 5 bases short and J 9 bases short, with 14 bases between. The CDR3 runs to 13 residues. Per the germline V gene, CDR1 is LNHDA and CDR2 is SQIVND (reference sequence).

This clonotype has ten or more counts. For the CDR3, the DNA is TGTGCCAGCAGCTTAAATAGGGAGTACGAGCAGTACTTC. Its protein is CASSLNREYEQYF. The chain has TRBV7-6 and TRBJ2-7; a possible D gene is TRBD2 (5 bases). The V gene's germline CDR1 is SGHVS and CDR2 FNYEAQ. This CDR3 is built from 13 residues. Trimming took off 2 bases at V and 4 bases at J, with 9 bases between the two ends.

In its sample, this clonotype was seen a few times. The CDR3 coding sequence is TGTGCCAGCAGCCCGGGTGTCCGGGTCTATGGCTACACCTTC. Residues: CASSPGVRVYGYTF. The gene calls are TRBV12-3 or TRBV12-4 and TRBJ1-2; unclear D gene. The CDR3 contains 14 residues. The V end lost 6 bases, the J end lost 4 bases, and 15 bases lay between the germline ends.

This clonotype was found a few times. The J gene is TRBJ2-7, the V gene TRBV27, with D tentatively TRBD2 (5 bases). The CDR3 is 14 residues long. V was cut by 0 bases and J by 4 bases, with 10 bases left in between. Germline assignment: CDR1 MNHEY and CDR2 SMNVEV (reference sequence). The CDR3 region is CASSLSFEGYEQYF. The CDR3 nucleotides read TGTGCCAGCAGTTTATCCTTTGAGGGATACGAGCAGTACTTC.

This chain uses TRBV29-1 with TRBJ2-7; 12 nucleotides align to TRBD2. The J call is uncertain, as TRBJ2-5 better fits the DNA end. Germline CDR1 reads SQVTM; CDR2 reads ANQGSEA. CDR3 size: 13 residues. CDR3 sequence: CSAWTSGVETQYF. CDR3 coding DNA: TGCAGCGCTTGGACTAGCGGGGTGGAGACCCAGTACTTC.

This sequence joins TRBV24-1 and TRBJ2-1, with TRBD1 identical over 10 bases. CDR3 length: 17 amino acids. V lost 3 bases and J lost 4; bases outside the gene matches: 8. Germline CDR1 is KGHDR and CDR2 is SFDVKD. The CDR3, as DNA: TGTGCCACCAGTGATCCCCGGGGGGACAGGGGTTACAATGAGCAGTTCTTC. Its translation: CATSDPRGDRGYNEQFF.

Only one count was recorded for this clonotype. CDR3 amino acids: CASSYPGTCNEQFF. CDR3 nucleotides: TGTGCCAGCAGTTACCCTGGAACCTGCAATGAGCAGTTCTTC. The chain carries TRBV6-2 or TRBV6-3 and TRBJ2-1; no clear D gene. CDR1 is MNHEY, CDR2 SVGEGT, per germline. CDR3 size: 14 residues. Trimming took off 2 bases at V and 6 bases at J, with 11 bases between the two ends.

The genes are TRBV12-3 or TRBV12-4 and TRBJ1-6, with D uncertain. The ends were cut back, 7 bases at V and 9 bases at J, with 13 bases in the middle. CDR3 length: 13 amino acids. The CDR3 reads CASTGRLGSPLHF. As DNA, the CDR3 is TGTGCCAGCACCGGCAGGTTAGGTTCACCCCTCCACTTT.

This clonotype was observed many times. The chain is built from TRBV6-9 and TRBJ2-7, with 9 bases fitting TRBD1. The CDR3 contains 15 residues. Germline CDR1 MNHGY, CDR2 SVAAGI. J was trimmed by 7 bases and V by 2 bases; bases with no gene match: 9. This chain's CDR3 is CASSYGGPTGGEQYF. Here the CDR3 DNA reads TGTGCCAGCAGTTATGGCGGCCCGACAGGGGGTGAGCAGTACTTC.

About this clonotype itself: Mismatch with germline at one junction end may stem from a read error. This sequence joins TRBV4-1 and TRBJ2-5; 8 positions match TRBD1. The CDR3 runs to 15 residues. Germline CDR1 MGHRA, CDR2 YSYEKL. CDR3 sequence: CAGSLGQGIRETQYF. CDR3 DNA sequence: TGCGCCGGCAGCCTCGGACAGGGTATTAGGGAGACCCAGTACTTC.

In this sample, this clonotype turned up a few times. CDR3 sequence reads: CASQGTGANVLTF. The CDR3 DNA is TGTGCCAGTCAGGGAACTGGGGCCAACGTCCTGACTTTC. The chain employs TRBV9 and TRBJ2-6; tentatively, D is TRBD1 (5 bases). The V end lost 8 bases, the J end lost 2 bases, and 8 bases lay between the germline ends. The CDR3 extends over 13 amino acids. Germline V lookup: CDR1 SGDLS, CDR2 YYNGEE.

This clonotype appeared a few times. CDR3 residues: CSVEGRQGSTYNEQFF. The CDR3, as DNA: TGCAGCGTTGAAGGTCGCCAGGGGAGCACCTACAATGAGCAGTTCTTC. The rearrangement uses TRBV29-1 and TRBJ2-1; D may be TRBD1 (6 bases). The CDR3 extends over 16 amino acids. Germline V gives CDR1 SQVTM, CDR2 ANQGSEA. Between the trimmed V and J ends, which lost 1 base and 2 bases, there was a span of 15 bases.

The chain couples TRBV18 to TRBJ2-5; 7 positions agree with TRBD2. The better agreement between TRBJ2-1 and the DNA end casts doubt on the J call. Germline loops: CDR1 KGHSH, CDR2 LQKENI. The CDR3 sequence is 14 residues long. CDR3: CASSPSGEQETQFF. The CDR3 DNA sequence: TGTGCCAGCTCACCCAGCGGGGAACAAGAGACCCAGTTCTTC.

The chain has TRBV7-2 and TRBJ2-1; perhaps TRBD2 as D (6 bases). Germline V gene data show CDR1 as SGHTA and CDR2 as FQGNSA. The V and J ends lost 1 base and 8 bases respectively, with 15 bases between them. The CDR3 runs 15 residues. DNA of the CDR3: TGTGCCAGCAGCTTAGAGATTAGGGGAGGCGATGAGCAGTTCTTC. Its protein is CASSLEIRGGDEQFF. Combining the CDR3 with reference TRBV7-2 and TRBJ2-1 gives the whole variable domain GAGVSQSPSNKVTEKGKDVELRCDPISGHTALYWYRQSLGQGLEFLIYFQGNSAPDKSGLPSDRFSAERTGGSVSTLTIQRTQQEDSAVYLCASSLEIRGGDEQFFGPGTRLTVL.

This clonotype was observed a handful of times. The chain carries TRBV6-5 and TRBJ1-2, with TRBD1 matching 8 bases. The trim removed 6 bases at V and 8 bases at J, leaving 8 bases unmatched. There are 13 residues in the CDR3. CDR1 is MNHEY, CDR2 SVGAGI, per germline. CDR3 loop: CASRSGQGGGYTF. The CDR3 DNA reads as TGTGCCAGCAGGTCCGGACAGGGAGGAGGCTACACCTTC.

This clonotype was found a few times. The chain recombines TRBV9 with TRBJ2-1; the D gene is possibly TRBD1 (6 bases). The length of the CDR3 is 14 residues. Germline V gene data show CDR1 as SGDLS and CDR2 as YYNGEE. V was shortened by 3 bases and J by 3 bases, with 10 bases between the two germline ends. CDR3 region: CASSADSIYNEQFF. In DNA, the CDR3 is TGTGCCAGCAGCGCGGACAGTATCTACAATGAGCAGTTCTTC.

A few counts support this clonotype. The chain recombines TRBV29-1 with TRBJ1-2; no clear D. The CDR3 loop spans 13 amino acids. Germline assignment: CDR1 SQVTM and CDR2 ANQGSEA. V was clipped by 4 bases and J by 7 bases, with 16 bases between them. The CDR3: CSVVPDVLGGYTF. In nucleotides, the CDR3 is TGCAGCGTTGTGCCCGACGTTCTCGGTGGCTACACCTTC.

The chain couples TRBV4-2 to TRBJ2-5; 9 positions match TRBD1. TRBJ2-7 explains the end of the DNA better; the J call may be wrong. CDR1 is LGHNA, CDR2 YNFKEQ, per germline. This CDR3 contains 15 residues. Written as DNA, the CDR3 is TGTGCCAGCAGCCTCGAACAGGGGGCCCCCTACGAGCAGTACTTC. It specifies CASSLEQGAPYEQYF.

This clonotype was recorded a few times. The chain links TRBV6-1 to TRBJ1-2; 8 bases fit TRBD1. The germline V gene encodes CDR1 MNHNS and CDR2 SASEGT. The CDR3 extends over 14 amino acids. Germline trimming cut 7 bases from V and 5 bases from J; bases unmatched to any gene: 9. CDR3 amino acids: CASTLTGAYYGYTF. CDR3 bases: TGTGCCAGCACCCTGACAGGGGCCTATTATGGCTACACCTTC.

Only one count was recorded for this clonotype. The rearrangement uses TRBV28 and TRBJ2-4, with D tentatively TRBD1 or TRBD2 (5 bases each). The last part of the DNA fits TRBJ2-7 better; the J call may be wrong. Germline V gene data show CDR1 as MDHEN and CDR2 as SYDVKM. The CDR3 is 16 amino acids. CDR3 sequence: CASSLRREGWRDEQYF. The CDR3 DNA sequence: TGTGCCAGCAGTTTAAGGAGAGAGGGGTGGCGAGACGAGCAGTACTTC.

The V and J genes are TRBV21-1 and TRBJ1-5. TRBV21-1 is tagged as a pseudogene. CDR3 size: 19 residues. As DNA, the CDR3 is TGTGCCAGCAGCAAAGCGTACTGGCGGCCGAGGGATAGCAATCAGCCCCAGCATTTT. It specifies CASSKAYWRPRDSNQPQHF.

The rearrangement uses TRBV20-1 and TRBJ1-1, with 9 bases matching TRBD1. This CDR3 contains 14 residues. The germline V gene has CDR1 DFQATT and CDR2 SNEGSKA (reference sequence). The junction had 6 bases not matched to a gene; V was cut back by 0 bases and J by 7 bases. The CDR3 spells CSAREGTGPREAFF. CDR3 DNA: TGCAGTGCTAGAGAGGGGACAGGGCCTCGTGAAGCTTTCTTT.

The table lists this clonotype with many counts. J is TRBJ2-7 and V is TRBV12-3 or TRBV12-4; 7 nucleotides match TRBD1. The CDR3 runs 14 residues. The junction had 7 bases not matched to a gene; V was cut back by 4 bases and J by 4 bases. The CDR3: CASSSGTASYEQYF. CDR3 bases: TGTGCCAGCAGTTCCGGGACAGCGAGTTACGAGCAGTACTTC.

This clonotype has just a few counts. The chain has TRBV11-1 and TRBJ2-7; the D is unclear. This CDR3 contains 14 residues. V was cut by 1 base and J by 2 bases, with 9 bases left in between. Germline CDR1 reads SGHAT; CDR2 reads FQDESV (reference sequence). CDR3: CASSLDMGTYEQYF. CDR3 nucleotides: TGTGCCAGCAGCTTAGACATGGGTACCTACGAGCAGTACTTC.

CDR3 nucleotide sequence: TGTGCCAGCAGCCAAGGGGACGGATTCTACGAGCAGTACTTC. As protein: CASSQGDGFYEQYF. This chain connects TRBV3-1 to TRBJ2-7, with D possibly being TRBD1 or TRBD2 (5 bases each). Trimming cost V 1 base and J 3 bases, with 10 bases left between them. The germline gives CDR1 LGHDT, CDR2 YNNKEL (reference sequence). The CDR3 length is 14 residues.

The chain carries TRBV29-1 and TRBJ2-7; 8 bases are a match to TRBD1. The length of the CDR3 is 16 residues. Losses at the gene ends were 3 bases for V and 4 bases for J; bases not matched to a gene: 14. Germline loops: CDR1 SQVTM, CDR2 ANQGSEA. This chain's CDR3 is CSVELLVQGALYEQYF. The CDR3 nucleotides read TGCAGCGTTGAGTTGTTGGTCCAGGGGGCTTTGTACGAGCAGTACTTC.

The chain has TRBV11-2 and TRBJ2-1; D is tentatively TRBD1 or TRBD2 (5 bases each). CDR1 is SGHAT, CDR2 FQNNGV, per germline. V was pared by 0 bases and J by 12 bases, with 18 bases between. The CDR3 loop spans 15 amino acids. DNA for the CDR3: TGTGCCAGCAGCTTAGACAAGGGATGGGGGAGAGGGCAGTTCTTC. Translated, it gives CASSLDKGWGRGQFF.